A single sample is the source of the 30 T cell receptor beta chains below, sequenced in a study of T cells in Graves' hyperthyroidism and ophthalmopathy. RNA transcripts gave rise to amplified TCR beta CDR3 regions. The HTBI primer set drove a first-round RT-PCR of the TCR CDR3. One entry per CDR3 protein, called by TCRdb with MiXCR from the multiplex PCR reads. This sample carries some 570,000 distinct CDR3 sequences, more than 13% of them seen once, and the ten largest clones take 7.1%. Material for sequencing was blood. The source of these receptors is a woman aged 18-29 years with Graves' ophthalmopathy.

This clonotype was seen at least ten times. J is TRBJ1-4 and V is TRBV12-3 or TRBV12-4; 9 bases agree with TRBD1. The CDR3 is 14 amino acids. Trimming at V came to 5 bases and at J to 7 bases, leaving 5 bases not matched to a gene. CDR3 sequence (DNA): TGTGCCAGCAGTCGGGACAGGGCCAGTGAAAAACTGTTTTTT. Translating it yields CASSRDRASEKLFF.

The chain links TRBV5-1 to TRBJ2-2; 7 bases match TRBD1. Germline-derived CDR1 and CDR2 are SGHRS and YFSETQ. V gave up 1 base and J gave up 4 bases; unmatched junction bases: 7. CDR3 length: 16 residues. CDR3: CASSLPATGATGELFF. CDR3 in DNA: TGCGCCAGCAGCTTGCCCGCTACAGGGGCCACCGGGGAGCTGTTTTTT.

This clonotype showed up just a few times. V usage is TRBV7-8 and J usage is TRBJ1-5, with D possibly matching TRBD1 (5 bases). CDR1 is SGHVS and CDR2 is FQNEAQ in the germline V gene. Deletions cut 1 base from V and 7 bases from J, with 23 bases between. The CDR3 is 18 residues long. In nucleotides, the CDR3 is TGTGCCAGCAGCTTAGGGCCCCATGCAGGGAAGGCAGGCCAGCCCCAGCATTTT. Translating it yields CASSLGPHAGKAGQPQHF.

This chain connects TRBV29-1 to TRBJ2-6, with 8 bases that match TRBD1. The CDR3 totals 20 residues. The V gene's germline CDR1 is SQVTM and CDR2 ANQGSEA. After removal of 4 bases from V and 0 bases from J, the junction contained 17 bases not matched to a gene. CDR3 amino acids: CSVGWAKTGTGSSGANVLTF. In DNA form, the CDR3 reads TGCAGCGTTGGGTGGGCTAAAACCGGGACAGGATCCTCTGGGGCCAACGTCCTGACTTTC.

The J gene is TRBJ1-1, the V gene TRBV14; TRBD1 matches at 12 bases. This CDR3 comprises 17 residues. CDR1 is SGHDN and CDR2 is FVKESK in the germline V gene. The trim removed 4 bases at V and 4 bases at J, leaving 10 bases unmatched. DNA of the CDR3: TGTGCCAGCAGCCGCCGGGACAGGGGGCGCGGGGGCACTGAAGCTTTCTTT. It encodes CASSRRDRGRGGTEAFF.

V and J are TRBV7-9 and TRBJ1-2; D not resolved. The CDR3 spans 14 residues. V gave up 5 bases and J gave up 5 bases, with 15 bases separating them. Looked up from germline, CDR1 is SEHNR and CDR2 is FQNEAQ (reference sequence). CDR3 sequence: CASSPRIGDYGYTF. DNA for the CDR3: TGTGCCAGCAGCCCCCGGATTGGGGATTATGGCTACACCTTC. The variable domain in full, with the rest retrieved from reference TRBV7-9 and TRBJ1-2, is DTGVSQNPRHKITKRGQNVTFRCDPISEHNRLYWYRQTLGQGPEFLTYFQNEAQLEKSRLLSDRFSAERPKGSFSTLEIQRTEQGDSAMYLCASSPRIGDYGYTFGSGTRLTVV.

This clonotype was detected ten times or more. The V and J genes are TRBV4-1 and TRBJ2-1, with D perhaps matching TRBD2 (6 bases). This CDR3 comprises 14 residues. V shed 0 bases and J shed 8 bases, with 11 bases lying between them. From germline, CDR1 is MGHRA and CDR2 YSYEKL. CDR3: CASSQELEGYEQFF. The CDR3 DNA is TGCGCCAGCAGCCAAGAATTGGAGGGATATGAGCAGTTCTTC.

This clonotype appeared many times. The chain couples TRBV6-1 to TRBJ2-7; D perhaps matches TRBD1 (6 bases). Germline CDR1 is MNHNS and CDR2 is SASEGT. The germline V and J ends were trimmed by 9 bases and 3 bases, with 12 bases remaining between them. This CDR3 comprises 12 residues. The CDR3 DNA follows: TGTGCCAGTAGACAGGCAAACTACGAGCAGTACTTC. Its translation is CASRQANYEQYF.

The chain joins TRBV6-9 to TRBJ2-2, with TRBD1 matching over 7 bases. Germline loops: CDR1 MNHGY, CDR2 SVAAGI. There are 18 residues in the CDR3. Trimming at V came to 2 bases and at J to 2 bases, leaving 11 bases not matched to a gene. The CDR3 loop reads CASSYGLNRGINTGELFF. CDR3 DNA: TGTGCCAGCAGTTATGGGTTAAACAGGGGAATTAACACCGGGGAGCTGTTTTTT.

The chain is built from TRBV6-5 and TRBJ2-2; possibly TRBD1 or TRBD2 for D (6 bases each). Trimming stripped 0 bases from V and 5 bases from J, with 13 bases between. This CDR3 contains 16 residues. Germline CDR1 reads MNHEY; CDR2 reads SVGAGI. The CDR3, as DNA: TGTGCCAGCAGTTACTCGGCGCTAGGGGGGACCGGGGAGCTGTTTTTT. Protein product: CASSYSALGGTGELFF.

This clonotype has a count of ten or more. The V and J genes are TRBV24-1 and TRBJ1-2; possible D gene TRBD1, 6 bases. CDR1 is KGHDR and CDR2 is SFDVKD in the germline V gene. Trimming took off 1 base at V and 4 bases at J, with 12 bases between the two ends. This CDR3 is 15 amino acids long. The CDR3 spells CATSDLGQGGYGYTF. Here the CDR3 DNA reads TGTGCCACCAGTGATTTAGGGCAAGGGGGCTATGGCTACACCTTC.

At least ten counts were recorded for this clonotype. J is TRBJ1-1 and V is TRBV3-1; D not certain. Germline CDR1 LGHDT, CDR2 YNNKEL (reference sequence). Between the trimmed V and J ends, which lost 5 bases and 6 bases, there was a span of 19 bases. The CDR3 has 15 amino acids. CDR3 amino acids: CASSEGPSGISEAFF. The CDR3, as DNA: TGTGCCAGCAGCGAAGGGCCGTCGGGGATCTCTGAAGCTTTCTTT.

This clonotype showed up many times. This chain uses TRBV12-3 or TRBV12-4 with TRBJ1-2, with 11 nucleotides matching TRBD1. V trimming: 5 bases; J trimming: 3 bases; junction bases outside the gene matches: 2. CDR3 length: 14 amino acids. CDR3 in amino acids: CASSVGQGDYGYTF. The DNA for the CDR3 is TGTGCCAGCAGTGTGGGACAGGGGGACTATGGCTACACCTTC.

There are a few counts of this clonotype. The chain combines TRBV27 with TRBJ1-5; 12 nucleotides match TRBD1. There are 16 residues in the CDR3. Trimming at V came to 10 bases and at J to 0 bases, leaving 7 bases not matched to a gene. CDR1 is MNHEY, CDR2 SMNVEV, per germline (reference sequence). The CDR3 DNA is TGTGCCACCGCCGGGACAGGGGGCCTTAGCAATCAGCCCCAGCATTTT. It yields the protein CATAGTGGLSNQPQHF.

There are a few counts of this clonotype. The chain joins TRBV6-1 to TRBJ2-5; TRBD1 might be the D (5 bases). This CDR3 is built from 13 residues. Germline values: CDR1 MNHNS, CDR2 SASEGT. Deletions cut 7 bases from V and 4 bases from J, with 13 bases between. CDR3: CASTSQGGETQYF. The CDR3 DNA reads TGTGCCAGCACCTCCCAGGGTGGAGAGACCCAGTACTTC.

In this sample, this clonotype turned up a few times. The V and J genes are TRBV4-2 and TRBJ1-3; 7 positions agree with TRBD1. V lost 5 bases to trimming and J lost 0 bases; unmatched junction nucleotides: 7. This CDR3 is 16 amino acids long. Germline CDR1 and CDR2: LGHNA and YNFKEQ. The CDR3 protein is CASSKTGRDSGNTIYF. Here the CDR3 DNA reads TGTGCCAGCAGCAAGACAGGGCGGGACTCTGGAAACACCATATATTTT.

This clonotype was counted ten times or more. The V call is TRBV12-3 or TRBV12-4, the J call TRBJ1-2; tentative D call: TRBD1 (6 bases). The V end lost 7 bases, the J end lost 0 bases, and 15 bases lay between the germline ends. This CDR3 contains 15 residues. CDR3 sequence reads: CASIMIQGPNYGYTF. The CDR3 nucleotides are TGTGCCAGCATTATGATACAGGGACCTAACTATGGCTACACCTTC.

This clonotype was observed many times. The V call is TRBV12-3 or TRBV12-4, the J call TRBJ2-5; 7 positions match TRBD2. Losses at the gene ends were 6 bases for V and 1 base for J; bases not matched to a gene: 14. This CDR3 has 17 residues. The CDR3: CASRPGGSGFPQETQYF. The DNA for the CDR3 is TGTGCCAGCAGGCCTGGTGGTAGCGGGTTTCCCCAAGAGACCCAGTACTTC.

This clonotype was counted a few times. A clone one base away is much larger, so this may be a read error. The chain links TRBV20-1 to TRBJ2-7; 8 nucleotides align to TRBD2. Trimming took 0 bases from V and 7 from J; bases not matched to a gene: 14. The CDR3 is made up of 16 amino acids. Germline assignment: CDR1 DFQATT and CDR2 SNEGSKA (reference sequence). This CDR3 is CSARDLDDLAGGEQYF. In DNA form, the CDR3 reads TGCAGTGCTAGAGATCTTGACGACCTAGCGGGTGGAGAGCAGTACTTC.

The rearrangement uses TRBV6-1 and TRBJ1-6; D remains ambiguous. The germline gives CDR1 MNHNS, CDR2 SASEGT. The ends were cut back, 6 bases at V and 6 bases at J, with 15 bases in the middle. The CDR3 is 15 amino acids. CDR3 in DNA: TGTGCCAGCAGCCTATTAGGGTCAGCTAATTCACCCCTCCACTTT. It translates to CASSLLGSANSPLHF.

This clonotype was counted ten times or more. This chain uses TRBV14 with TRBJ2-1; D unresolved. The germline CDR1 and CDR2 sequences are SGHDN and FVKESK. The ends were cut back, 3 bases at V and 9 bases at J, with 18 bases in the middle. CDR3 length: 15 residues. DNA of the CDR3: TGTGCCAGCAGCCACCTCGACCTAAGTGTCGGTGAGCAGTTCTTC. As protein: CASSHLDLSVGEQFF.

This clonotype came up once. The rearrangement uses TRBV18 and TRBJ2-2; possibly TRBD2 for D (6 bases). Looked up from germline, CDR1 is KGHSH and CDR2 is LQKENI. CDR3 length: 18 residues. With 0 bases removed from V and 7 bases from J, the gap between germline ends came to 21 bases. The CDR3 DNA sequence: TGTGCCAGCTCACCACCGGGGGTGCGGGGCGCAGCGGTCGGGGAGCTGTTTTTT. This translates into CASSPPGVRGAAVGELFF.

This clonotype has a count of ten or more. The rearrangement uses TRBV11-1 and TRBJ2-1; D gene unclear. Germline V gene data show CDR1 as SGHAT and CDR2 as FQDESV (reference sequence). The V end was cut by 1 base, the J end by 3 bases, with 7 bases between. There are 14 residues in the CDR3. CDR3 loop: CASSLGPVYNEQFF. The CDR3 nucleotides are TGTGCCAGCAGCTTAGGTCCGGTCTACAATGAGCAGTTCTTC.

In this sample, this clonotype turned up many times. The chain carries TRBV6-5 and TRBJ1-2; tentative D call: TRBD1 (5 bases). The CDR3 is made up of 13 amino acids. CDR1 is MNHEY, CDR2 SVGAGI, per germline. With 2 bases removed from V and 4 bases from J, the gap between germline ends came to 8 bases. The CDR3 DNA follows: TGTGCCAGCAGTTACGGGGGGAGCTATGGCTACACCTTC. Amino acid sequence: CASSYGGSYGYTF.

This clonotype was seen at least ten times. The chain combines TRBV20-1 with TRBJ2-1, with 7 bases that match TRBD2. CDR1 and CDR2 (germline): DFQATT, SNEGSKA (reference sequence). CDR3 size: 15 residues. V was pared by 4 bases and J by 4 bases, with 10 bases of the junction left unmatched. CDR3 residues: CSATASGRIYNEQFF. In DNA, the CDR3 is TGCAGTGCTACTGCTAGCGGTCGCATTTACAATGAGCAGTTCTTC.

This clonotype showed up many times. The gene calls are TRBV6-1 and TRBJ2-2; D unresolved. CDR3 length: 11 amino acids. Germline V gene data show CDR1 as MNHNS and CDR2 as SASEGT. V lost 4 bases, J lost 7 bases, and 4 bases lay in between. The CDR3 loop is CASSAFGELFF. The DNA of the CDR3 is TGTGCCAGCAGTGCCTTCGGGGAGCTGTTTTTT.

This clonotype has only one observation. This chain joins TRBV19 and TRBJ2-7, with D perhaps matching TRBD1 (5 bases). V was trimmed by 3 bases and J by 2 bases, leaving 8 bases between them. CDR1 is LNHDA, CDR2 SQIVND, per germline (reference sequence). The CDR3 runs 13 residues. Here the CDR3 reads CASSMGPAYEQYF. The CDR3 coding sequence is TGTGCCAGTAGTATGGGGCCTGCCTACGAGCAGTACTTC.

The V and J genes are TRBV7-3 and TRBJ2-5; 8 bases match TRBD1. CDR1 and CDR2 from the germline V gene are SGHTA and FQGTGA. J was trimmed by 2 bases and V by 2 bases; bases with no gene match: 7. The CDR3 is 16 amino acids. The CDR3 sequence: CASSLDPDRVQETQYF. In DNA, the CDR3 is TGTGCCAGCAGCTTAGATCCGGACAGGGTACAAGAGACCCAGTACTTC.

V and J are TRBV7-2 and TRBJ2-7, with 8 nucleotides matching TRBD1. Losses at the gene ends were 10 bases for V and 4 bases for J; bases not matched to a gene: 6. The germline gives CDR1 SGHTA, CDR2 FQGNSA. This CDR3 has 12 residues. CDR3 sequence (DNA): TGTGCCACGGCGGGACAGGTATACGAGCAGTACTTC. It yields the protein CATAGQVYEQYF.

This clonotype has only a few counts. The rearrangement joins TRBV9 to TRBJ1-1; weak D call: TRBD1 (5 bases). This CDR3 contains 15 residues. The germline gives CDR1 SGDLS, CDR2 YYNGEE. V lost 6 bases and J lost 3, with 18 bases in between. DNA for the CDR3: TGTGCCAGCAATTCCGGCGGGGGTATGTACACTGAAGCTTTCTTT. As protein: CASNSGGGMYTEAFF.